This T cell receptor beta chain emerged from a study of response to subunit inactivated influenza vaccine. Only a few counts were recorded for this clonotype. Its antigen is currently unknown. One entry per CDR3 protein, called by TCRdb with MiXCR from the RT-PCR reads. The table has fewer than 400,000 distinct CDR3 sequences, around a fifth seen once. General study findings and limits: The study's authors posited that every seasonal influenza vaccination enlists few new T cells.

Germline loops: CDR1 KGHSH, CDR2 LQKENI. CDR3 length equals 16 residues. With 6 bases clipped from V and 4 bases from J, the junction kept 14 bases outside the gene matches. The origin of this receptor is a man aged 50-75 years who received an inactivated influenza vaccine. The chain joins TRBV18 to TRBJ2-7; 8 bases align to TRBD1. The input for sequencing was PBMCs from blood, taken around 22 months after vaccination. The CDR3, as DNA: TGTGCCAGCTCGCAAGCGAGACAGGGGTTTTCGTACGAGCAGTACTTC. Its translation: CASSQARQGFSYEQYF.